These 7 T cell receptor beta chains were all obtained from the same sample, sequenced in a study of post-analysis software for immune sequencing data. Study results and caveats: Included in a set of 5 or 6 TRBV segments more frequent in patients than controls were TRBV5-6, TRBV5-1 and TRBV20-1.

Unique molecular identifiers tagged the TCR beta cDNA libraries. Via MiXCR, TCRdb re-called the PCR reads, giving one row per CDR3 protein. The sample yields around 250,000 distinct CDR3 sequences, about 40% seen once. Their specific antigens are unknown. The source material was blood. Receptors were obtained from a girl aged 10-17 years with multiple sclerosis.

This clonotype has a count of ten or more. The chain carries TRBV3-1 and TRBJ2-3, with D tentatively TRBD1 or TRBD2 (5 bases each). This CDR3 has 16 residues. Trimming took off 4 bases at V and 0 bases at J, with 14 bases between the two ends. The germline CDR1 and CDR2 sequences are LGHDT and YNNKEL (reference sequence). The CDR3 nucleotides read TGTGCCAGCAGCCCCGAGGGGAGCGTAAGCACAGATACGCAGTATTTT. Translating it yields CASSPEGSVSTDTQYF.

This clonotype was detected a few times. V and J are TRBV10-3 and TRBJ1-6; TRBD1 matches 7 bases. This CDR3 is 13 amino acids long. V dropped 7 bases and J dropped 8; count of bases not matched to a gene: 5. Germline CDR1 ENHRY, CDR2 SYGVKD. CDR3 DNA sequence: TGTGCCATCAACCGGGACAGTGATTCACCCCTCCACTTT. Protein product: CAINRDSDSPLHF.

The gene calls are TRBV9 and TRBJ2-5; the match to TRBD1 covers 8 bases. The tail of the sequence fits TRBJ2-7 better, so the J call may be wrong. Looked up from germline, CDR1 is SGDLS and CDR2 is YYNGEE. This CDR3 has 14 amino acids. The CDR3 DNA is TGTGCCAGCAGCTCGGACAGGGTAGGCTACGAGCAGTACTTC. Its protein product is CASSSDRVGYEQYF.

The chain couples TRBV28 to TRBJ1-1; 9 bases fit TRBD1. This CDR3 is 15 amino acids long. V shed 8 bases, J shed 1 base, and the junction held 8 bases outside the gene matches. CDR1 is MDHEN, CDR2 SYDVKM, per germline. CDR3 coding DNA: TGTGCCAGCCAAGACCTGGGACAGGGGAACACTGAAGCTTTCTTT. Its protein is CASQDLGQGNTEAFF.

This clonotype was found many times. J is TRBJ2-1 and V is TRBV7-9; D is unresolved. V was shortened by 5 bases and J by 7 bases, with 6 bases between the two germline ends. Germline loops: CDR1 SEHNR, CDR2 FQNEAQ (reference sequence). This CDR3 contains 11 residues. The CDR3 DNA sequence: TGTGCCAGCAGCCCCCAAAATGAGCAGTTCTTC. This encodes CASSPQNEQFF.

The V call is TRBV7-9, the J call TRBJ1-2; D is unresolved. CDR3 length: 14 residues. Germline lookup yields CDR1 SEHNR and CDR2 FQNEAQ (reference sequence). V lost 0 bases to trimming and J lost 3 bases, with 8 bases between them. DNA for the CDR3: TGTGCCAGCAGCTTAGCTGTAGGACACTATGGCTACACCTTC. Translated, it gives CASSLAVGHYGYTF.

V gene TRBV3-1 combines with J gene TRBJ2-1, with TRBD2 matching 8 bases. V shed 3 bases, J shed 10 bases, and the junction held 5 bases outside the gene matches. The CDR3 runs to 13 residues. Germline values: CDR1 LGHDT, CDR2 YNNKEL (reference sequence). The DNA of the CDR3 is TGTGCCAGCAGCCAGACTAGCGCTGTGGAGCAGTTCTTC. It encodes CASSQTSAVEQFF.